A single sample is the source of the 14 T cell receptor beta chains below, sequenced in a study of metastatic and nonmetastatic thyroid tumors. TCRdb re-analyzed the PCR reads using MiXCR. Found here are 6,000 to 8,500 clones, roughly a quarter of them singletons; the top ten hold approximately 15%. Among the patients, none had received any treatment before thyroid surgery. Material for sequencing was adjacent normal tissue. These TCRs come from a male donor with papillary thyroid cancer or a benign thyroid nodule (not recorded which). Some clones in this sample may be carry-over from other donors' samples.

This clone is large (0.1 to 1%) by share. V and J are TRBV20-1 and TRBJ2-7, with D perhaps TRBD1 (5 bases). Per germline, CDR1 DFQATT and CDR2 SNEGSKA (reference sequence). The CDR3 is 16 residues long. V dropped 0 bases and J dropped 1 base, with 16 bases sitting between them. CDR3: CSARETGQGFSYEQYF. CDR3 nucleotide sequence: TGCAGTGCTAGAGAGACTGGGCAGGGTTTTTCCTACGAGCAGTACTTC.

This clone was counted only a few times. This rearrangement joins TRBV27 to TRBJ1-2; 11 bases match TRBD1. The V gene's germline CDR1 is MNHEY and CDR2 SMNVEV (reference sequence). Trimming took 6 bases from V and 2 from J; bases not matched to a gene: 8. There are 16 residues in the CDR3. The CDR3 reads CASSNRDRGNNYGYTF. CDR3 DNA: TGTGCCAGCAGCAACCGGGACAGGGGGAACAACTATGGCTACACCTTC.

This clone was found a few times. A much larger clone is a single base away; this may be a read error. This sequence joins TRBV20-1 and TRBJ2-7; D perhaps matches TRBD2 (5 bases). Germline V lookup: CDR1 DFQATT, CDR2 SNEGSKA (reference sequence). The CDR3 covers 12 residues. V was pared by 3 bases and J by 3 bases, with 9 bases between. CDR3 nucleotides: TGCAGTGCTAGGAGGGTGGACTACGAGCAGTACTTC. Its translation: CSARRVDYEQYF.

This clone is medium-sized in the sample. The rearrangement links TRBV18 to TRBJ2-3, with 8 bases that match TRBD1. There are 16 residues in the CDR3. The germline V gene encodes CDR1 KGHSH and CDR2 LQKENI. With 0 bases clipped from V and 0 bases from J, the junction kept 2 bases outside the gene matches. In DNA, the CDR3 is TGTGCCAGCTCACCACCGTGGACAGGGAGCACAGATACGCAGTATTTT. It codes for CASSPPWTGSTDTQYF.

V usage is TRBV2 and J usage is TRBJ2-7, with 8 nucleotides matching TRBD2. The CDR3 is made up of 15 amino acids. V shed 4 bases and J 6 bases; nucleotides not matched to a gene: 11. CDR1 SNHLY and CDR2 FYNNEI come from the germline V gene. The CDR3 coding sequence is TGTGCCAGCAGTGGACAGACTAGCGCTCCCATCGAGCAGTACTTC. This sequence encodes CASSGQTSAPIEQYF.

This clone is medium-sized by share. The chain joins TRBV2 to TRBJ2-7; TRBD2 aligns across 10 bases. This CDR3 spans 13 amino acids. Trimming removed 10 bases from V and 6 bases from J; junction bases left unmatched: 9. Germline loops: CDR1 SNHLY, CDR2 FYNNEI. The CDR3 loop is CATELAGRGEQYF. The CDR3 region has the DNA TGTGCCACAGAACTAGCGGGACGGGGCGAGCAGTACTTC.

The chain combines TRBV7-2 with TRBJ2-7; D is possibly TRBD1 or TRBD2 (6 bases each). The CDR3 is 16 amino acids. With 0 bases removed from V and 0 bases from J, the gap between germline ends came to 12 bases. The germline V gene encodes CDR1 SGHTA and CDR2 FQGNSA. CDR3 nucleotide sequence: TGTGCCAGCAGCTTAGCCGCCGGGGGCTCCTCCTACGAGCAGTACTTC. Translated: CASSLAAGGSSYEQYF.

By proportion, this clone is medium-sized. The chain combines TRBV6-2 or TRBV6-3 with TRBJ2-3, with TRBD2 matching 7 bases. The germline V gene encodes CDR1 MNHEY and CDR2 SVGEGT. The CDR3 has 14 amino acids. Unmatched junction bases numbered 6, after V lost 5 bases and J lost 4 bases. In DNA form, the CDR3 reads TGTGCCAGCAGTATGAGCGGGAACGCAGATACGCAGTATTTT. It codes for CASSMSGNADTQYF.

This clone was counted ten times or more. Other DNA sequences of this sample code for an identical CDR3. This chain links TRBV6-1 with TRBJ2-1; 14 positions match TRBD2. The trim removed 2 bases at V and 3 bases at J, leaving 3 bases unmatched. Germline V lookup: CDR1 MNHNS, CDR2 SASEGT. This CDR3 region has 17 residues. CDR3 sequence reads: CASSEIGLAGGYNEQFF. The CDR3 DNA follows: TGTGCCAGCAGTGAAATCGGACTAGCGGGAGGCTACAATGAGCAGTTCTTC.

The chain recombines TRBV28 with TRBJ2-7, with D possibly being TRBD1 (6 bases). The CDR3 covers 13 residues. Germline loops: CDR1 MDHEN, CDR2 SYDVKM. V lost 6 bases and J 3 bases, leaving 12 bases between the germline ends. CDR3 in amino acids: CASSRQAIYEQYF. CDR3 coding DNA: TGTGCCAGCAGCAGACAGGCCATCTACGAGCAGTACTTC.

This clone rates as medium-sized. The rearrangement joins TRBV4-3 to TRBJ2-7; D may be TRBD2 (5 bases). The CDR3 covers 13 residues. Trimming removed 4 bases from V and 2 bases from J, with 9 bases in between. Per the germline V gene, CDR1 is LGHNA and CDR2 is YSLEER. The CDR3 region is CASSRGVPYEQYF. CDR3 sequence (DNA): TGCGCCAGCAGCCGGGGAGTCCCCTACGAGCAGTACTTC.

CDR3: CSARGVAGGITDTQYF. CDR3 DNA: TGCAGTGCTAGAGGCGTTGCGGGGGGGATCACAGATACGCAGTATTTT. The chain has TRBV20-1 and TRBJ2-3; 9 bases fit TRBD2. The junction had 7 bases not matched to a gene; V was cut back by 1 base and J by 2 bases. The CDR3 has 16 residues. CDR1 and CDR2 from the germline V gene are DFQATT and SNEGSKA (reference sequence).

V usage is TRBV2 and J usage is TRBJ2-7, with TRBD1 identical over 7 bases. Germline V gene data show CDR1 as SNHLY and CDR2 as FYNNEI. CDR3 length equals 13 residues. V gave up 4 bases and J gave up 4 bases; unmatched junction bases: 4. As DNA, the CDR3 is TGTGCCAGCAGTGTGCCAGGGGGATACGAGCAGTACTTC. Amino acid sequence: CASSVPGGYEQYF. Full variable domain (remainder filled in from reference TRBV2 and TRBJ2-7): EPEVTQTPSHQVTQMGQEVILRCVPISNHLYFYWYRQILGQKVEFLVSFYNNEISEKSEIFDDQFSVERPDGSNFTLKIRSTKLEDSAMYFCASSVPGGYEQYFGPGTRLTVT.

This clone was seen many times. This chain joins TRBV5-4 and TRBJ1-2; 9 nucleotides align to TRBD1. Per the germline V gene, CDR1 is SGHNT and CDR2 is YYREEE (reference sequence). The ends lost 2 bases at V and 8 bases at J; junction bases unmatched: 10. CDR3 size: 15 residues. DNA of the CDR3: TGTGCCAGCAGCTTACAGGGGGCAATAGTATTCGGCTACACCTTC. It specifies CASSLQGAIVFGYTF.